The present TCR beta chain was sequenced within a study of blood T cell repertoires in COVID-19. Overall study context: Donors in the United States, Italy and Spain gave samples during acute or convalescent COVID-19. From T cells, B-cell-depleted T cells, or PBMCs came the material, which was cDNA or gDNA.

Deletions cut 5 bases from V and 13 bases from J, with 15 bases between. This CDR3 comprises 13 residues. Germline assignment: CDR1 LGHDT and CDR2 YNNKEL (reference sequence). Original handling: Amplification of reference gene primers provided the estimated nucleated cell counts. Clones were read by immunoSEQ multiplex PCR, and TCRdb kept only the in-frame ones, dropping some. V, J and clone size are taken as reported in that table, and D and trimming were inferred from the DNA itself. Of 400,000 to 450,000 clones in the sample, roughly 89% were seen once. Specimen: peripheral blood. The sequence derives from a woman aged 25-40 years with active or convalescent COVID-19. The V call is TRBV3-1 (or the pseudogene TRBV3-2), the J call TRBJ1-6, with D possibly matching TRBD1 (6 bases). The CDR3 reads CASSWRQAHPLHF. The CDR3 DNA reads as TGTGCCAGCAGCTGGAGACAGGCTCACCCCCTCCACTTT.